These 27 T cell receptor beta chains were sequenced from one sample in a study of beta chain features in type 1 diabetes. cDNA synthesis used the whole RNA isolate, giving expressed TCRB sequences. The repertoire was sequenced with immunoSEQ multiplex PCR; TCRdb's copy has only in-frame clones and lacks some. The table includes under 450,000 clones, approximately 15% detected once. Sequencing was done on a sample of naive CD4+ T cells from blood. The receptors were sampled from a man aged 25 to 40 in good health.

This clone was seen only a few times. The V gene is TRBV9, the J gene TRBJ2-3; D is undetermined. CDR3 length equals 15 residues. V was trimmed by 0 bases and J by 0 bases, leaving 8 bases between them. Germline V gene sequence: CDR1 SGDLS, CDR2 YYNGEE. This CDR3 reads CASSVAMKSTDTQYF. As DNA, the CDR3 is TGTGCCAGCAGCGTAGCAATGAAAAGCACAGATACGCAGTATTTT.

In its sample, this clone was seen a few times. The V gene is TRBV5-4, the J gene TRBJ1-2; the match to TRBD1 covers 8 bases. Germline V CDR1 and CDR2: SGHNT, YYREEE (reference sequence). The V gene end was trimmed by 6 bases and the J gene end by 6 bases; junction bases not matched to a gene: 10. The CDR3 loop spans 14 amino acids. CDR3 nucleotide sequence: TGTGCCAGCACCCTTGGCAGGGGGCGCGATGGCTACACCTTC. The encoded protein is CASTLGRGRDGYTF.

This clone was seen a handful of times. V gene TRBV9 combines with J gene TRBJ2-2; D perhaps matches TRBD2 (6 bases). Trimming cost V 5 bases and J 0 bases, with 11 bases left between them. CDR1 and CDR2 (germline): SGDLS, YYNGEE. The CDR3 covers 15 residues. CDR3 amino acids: CASRHGDSNTGELFF. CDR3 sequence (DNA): TGTGCCAGCAGGCACGGGGACTCGAACACCGGGGAGCTGTTTTTT.

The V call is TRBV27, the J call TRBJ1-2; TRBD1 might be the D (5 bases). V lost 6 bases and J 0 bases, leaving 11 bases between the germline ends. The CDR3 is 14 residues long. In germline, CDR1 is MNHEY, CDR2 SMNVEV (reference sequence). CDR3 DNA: TGTGCCAGCAGCCGCCGGGACTCTAACTATGGCTACACCTTC. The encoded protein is CASSRRDSNYGYTF.

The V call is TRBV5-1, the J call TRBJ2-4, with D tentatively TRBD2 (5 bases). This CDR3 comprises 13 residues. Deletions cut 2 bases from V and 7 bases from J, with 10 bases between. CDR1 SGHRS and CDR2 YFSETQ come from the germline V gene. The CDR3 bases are TGCGCCAGCAGCTTCGTGGCGGGCAACATTCAGTACTTC. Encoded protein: CASSFVAGNIQYF.

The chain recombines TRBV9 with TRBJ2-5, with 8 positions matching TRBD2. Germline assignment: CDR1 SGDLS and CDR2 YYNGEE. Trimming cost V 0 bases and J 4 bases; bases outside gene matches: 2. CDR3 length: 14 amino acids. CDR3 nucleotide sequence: TGTGCCAGCAGCGTAGACCTAGCGGGAGAGACCCAGTACTTC. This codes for CASSVDLAGETQYF.

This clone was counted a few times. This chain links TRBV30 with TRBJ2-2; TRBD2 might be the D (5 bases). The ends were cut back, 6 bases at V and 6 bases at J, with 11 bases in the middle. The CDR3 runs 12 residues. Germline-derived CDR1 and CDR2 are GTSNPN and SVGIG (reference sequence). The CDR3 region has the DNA TGTGCCTGCCCGGAGGTTTCCGGGGAGCTGTTTTTT. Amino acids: CACPEVSGELFF.

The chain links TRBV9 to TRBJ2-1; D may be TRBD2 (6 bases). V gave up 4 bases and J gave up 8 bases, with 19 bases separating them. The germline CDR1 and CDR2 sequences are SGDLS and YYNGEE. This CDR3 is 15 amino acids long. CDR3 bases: TGTGCCAGCAGCCCGCCGGGACTGGGTAGGCATGAGCAGTTCTTC. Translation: CASSPPGLGRHEQFF.

CDR3 in amino acids: CASSHTPSGGLSSTDTQYF. In DNA form, the CDR3 reads TGCGCCAGCAGCCATACGCCTAGCGGGGGTTTGTCTAGCACAGATACGCAGTATTTT. The genes are TRBV4-1 and TRBJ2-3, with 10 bases aligning to TRBD2. V was pared by 3 bases and J by 0 bases, with 12 bases of the junction left unmatched. Germline V gives CDR1 MGHRA, CDR2 YSYEKL. The CDR3 totals 19 residues.

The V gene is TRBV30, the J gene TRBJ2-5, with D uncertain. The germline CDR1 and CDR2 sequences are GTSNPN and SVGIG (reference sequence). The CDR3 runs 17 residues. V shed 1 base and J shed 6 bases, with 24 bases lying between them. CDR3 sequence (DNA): TGTGCCTGGAGTGCACTTTCTTCTGTCCCCTCTATAAAGACCCAGTACTTC. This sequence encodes CAWSALSSVPSIKTQYF.

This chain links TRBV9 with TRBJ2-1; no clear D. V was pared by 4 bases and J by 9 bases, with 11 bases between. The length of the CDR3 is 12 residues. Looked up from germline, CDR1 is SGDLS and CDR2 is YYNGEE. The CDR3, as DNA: TGTGCCAGCAGCCCCCGTGTTGGTGAGCAGTTCTTC. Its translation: CASSPRVGEQFF.

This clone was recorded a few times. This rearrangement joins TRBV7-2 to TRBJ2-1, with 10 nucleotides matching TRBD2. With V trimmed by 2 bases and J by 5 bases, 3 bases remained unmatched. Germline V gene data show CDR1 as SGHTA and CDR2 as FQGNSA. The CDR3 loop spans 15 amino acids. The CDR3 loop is CASSLMLAGDNEQFF. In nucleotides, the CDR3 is TGTGCCAGCAGCTTAATGCTAGCGGGGGACAATGAGCAGTTCTTC. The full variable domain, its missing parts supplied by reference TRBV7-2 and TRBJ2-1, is GAGVSQSPSNKVTEKGKDVELRCDPISGHTALYWYRQSLGQGLEFLIYFQGNSAPDKSGLPSDRFSAERTGGSVSTLTIQRTQQEDSAVYLCASSLMLAGDNEQFFGPGTRLTVL.

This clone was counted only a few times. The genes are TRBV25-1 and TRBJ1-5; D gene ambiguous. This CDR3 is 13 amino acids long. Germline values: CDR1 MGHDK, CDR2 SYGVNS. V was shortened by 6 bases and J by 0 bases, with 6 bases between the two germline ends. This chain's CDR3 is CASSPNSNQPQHF. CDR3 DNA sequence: TGTGCCAGCAGCCCAAATAGCAATCAGCCCCAGCATTTT.

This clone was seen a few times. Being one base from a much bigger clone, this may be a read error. The CDR3 DNA is TGTGCCAGCAGCCCTATCACAGATACGCAGTATTTT. This sequence encodes CASSPITDTQYF. This chain uses TRBV7-9 with TRBJ2-3; no firm D call. Germline-derived CDR1 and CDR2 are SEHNR and FQNEAQ (reference sequence). The germline V and J ends were trimmed by 5 bases and 2 bases, with 5 bases remaining between them. CDR3 size: 12 residues. The full variable domain, completed using reference TRBV7-9 and TRBJ2-3, is DTGVSQNPRHKITKRGQNVTFRCDPISEHNRLYWYRQTLGQGPEFLTYFQNEAQLEKSRLLSDRFSAERPKGSFSTLEIQRTEQGDSAMYLCASSPITDTQYFGPGTRLTVL.

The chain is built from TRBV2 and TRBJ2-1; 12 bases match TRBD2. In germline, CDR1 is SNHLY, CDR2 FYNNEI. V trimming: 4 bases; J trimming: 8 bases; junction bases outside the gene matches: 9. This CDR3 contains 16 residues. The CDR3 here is CASSGLAGDSLDEQFF. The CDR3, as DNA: TGTGCCAGCAGTGGACTAGCGGGAGATTCCCTCGATGAGCAGTTCTTC.

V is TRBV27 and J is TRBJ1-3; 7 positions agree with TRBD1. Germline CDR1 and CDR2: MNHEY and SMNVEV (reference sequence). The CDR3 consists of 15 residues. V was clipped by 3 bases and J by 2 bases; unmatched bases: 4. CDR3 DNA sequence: TGTGCCAGCAGTTTGACAGGGATGGCTGGAAACACCATATATTTT. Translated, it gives CASSLTGMAGNTIYF.

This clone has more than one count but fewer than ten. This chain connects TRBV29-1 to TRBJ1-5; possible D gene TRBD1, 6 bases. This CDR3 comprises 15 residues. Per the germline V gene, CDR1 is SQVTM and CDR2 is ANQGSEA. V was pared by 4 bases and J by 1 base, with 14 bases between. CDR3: CSVAKGQGSNQPQHF. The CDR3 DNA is TGCAGCGTTGCGAAGGGTCAGGGGAGCAATCAGCCCCAGCATTTT. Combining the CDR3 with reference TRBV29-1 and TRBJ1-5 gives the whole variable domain SAVISQKPSRDICQRGTSLTIQCQVDSQVTMMFWYRQQPGQSLTLIATANQGSEATYESGFVIDKFPISRPNLTFSTLTVSNMSPEDSSIYLCSVAKGQGSNQPQHFGDGTRLSIL.

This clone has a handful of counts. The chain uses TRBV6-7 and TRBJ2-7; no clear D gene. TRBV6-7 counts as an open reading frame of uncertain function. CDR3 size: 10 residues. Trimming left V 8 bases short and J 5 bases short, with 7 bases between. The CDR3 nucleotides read TGTGCCAGCCCTCGGGACGAGCAGTACGTC. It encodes CASPRDEQYV.

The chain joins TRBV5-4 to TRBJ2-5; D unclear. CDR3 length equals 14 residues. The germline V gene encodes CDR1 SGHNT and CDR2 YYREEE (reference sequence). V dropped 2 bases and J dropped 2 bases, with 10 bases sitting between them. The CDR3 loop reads CASSLTLGQETQYF. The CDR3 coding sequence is TGTGCCAGCAGCTTAACCCTGGGGCAAGAGACCCAGTACTTC.

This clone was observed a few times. Written as DNA, the CDR3 is TGCGCCAGCAGCCGCGGACAGGGGGTCTCCTACAATGAGCAGTTCTTC. It codes for CASSRGQGVSYNEQFF. The chain uses TRBV5-1 and TRBJ2-1, with 10 bases aligning to TRBD1. The junction had 4 bases not matched to a gene; V was cut back by 4 bases and J by 0 bases. Germline assignment: CDR1 SGHRS and CDR2 YFSETQ. This CDR3 contains 16 residues. The variable domain in full, completed from reference TRBV5-1 and TRBJ2-1, reads KAGVTQTPRYLIKTRGQQVTLSCSPISGHRSVSWYQQTPGQGLQFLFEYFSETQRNKGNFPGRFSGRQFSNSRSEMNVSTLELGDSALYLCASSRGQGVSYNEQFFGPGTRLTVL.

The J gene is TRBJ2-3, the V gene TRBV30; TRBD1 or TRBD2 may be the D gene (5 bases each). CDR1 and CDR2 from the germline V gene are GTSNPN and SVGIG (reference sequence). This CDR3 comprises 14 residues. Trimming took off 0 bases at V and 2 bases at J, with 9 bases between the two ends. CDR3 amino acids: CAWSVYGTTDTQYF. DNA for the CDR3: TGTGCCTGGAGTGTATACGGGACCACAGATACGCAGTATTTT.

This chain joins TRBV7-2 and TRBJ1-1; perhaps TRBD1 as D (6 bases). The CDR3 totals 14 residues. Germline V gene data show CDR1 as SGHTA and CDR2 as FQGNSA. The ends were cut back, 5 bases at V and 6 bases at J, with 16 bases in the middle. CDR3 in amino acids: CASSAKGGFAEAFF. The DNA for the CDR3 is TGTGCCAGCAGCGCAAAGGGGGGGTTTGCTGAAGCTTTCTTT. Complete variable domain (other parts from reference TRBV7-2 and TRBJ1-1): GAGVSQSPSNKVTEKGKDVELRCDPISGHTALYWYRQSLGQGLEFLIYFQGNSAPDKSGLPSDRFSAERTGGSVSTLTIQRTQQEDSAVYLCASSAKGGFAEAFFGQGTRLTVV.

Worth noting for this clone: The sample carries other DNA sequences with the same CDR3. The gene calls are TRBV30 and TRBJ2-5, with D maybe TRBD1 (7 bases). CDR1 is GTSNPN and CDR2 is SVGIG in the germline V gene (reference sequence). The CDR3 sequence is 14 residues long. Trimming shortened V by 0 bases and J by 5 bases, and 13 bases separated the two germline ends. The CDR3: CAWSVPGGQETQYF. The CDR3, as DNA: TGTGCCTGGAGTGTACCAGGGGGGCAGGAGACCCAGTACTTC. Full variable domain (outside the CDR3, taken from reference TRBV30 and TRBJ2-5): SQTIHQWPATLVQPVGSPLSLECTVEGTSNPNLYWYRQAAGRGLQLLFYSVGIGQISSEVPQNLSASRPQDRQFILSSKKLLLSDSGFYLCAWSVPGGQETQYFGPGTRLLVL.

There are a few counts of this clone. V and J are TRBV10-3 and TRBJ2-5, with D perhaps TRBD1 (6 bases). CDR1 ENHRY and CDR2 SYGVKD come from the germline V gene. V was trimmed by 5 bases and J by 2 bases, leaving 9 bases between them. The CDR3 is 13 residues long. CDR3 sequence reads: CAISPGAQETQYF. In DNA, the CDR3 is TGTGCCATCAGTCCAGGGGCTCAAGAGACCCAGTACTTC.

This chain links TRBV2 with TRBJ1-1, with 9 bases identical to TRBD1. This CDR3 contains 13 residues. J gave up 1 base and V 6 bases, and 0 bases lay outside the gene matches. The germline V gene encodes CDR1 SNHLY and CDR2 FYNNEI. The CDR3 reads CASRQGANTEAFF. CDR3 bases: TGTGCCAGCAGACAGGGGGCGAACACTGAAGCTTTCTTT.

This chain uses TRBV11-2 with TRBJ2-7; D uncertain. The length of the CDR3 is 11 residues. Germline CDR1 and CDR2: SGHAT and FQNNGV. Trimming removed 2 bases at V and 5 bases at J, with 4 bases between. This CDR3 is CASSLFHEQYV. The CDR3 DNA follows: TGTGCCAGCAGCTTATTCCACGAGCAGTACGTC.

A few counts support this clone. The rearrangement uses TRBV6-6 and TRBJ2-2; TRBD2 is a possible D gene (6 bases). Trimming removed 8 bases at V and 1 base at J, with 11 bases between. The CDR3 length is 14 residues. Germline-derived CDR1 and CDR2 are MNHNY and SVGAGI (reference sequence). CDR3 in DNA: TGTGCCAGCGGGGACTCCCTGAACACCGGGGAGCTGTTTTTT. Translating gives CASGDSLNTGELFF.